Listed below are T cell receptor beta chains from one sample, sequenced in a study of metastatic and nonmetastatic thyroid tumors. TCRdb re-called clones from the PCR reads using MiXCR. The table lists approximately 21,000 clones, 20% to 25% of them singletons. The sample comprised blood. The source is a male donor with papillary thyroid cancer or a benign thyroid nodule (not recorded which). Some clones in this sample may be carry-over from other donors' samples. The CDR3 runs from the conserved cysteine through the conserved F or W. D genes are given only for firm matches. Rows give clone size only sometimes, using once, few, many, or a class for an expanded clone.

V gene: TRBV20-1
J gene: TRBJ2-2
D gene: -
clone size: few
CDR3 protein: CSARVPLTGELFF
CDR3 DNA: TGCAGTGCTAGAGTCCCCCTCACCGGGGAGCTGTTTTTT

V gene: TRBV28
J gene: TRBJ2-1
D gene: -
clone size: few
CDR3 protein: CASSLEGNEQFF
CDR3 DNA: TGTGCCAGCAGTTTGGAGGGGAATGAGCAGTTCTTC

V gene: TRBV19
J gene: TRBJ1-3
D gene: -
clone size: many
CDR3 protein: CASRVLSGNTIYF
CDR3 DNA: TGTGCCAGTAGAGTGCTGTCCGGAAACACCATATATTTT

V gene: TRBV9
J gene: TRBJ2-1
D gene: TRBD1
clone size: -
CDR3 protein: CASSTLQGGFSYNEQFF
CDR3 DNA: TGTGCCAGCAGCACTTTACAGGGGGGATTTTCCTACAATGAGCAGTTCTTC

V gene: TRBV5-4
J gene: TRBJ1-5
D gene: -
clone size: many
CDR3 protein: CASSLGIHEGDSNQPQHF
CDR3 DNA: TGTGCCAGCAGCTTAGGTATTCATGAGGGCGACAGCAATCAGCCCCAGCATTTT

V gene: TRBV6-1
J gene: TRBJ1-2
D gene: TRBD1
clone size: -
CDR3 protein: CASSGRDRGIRGYTF
CDR3 DNA: TGTGCCAGCAGTGGCCGGGACAGGGGTATCCGCGGCTACACCTTC

V gene: TRBV6-1
J gene: TRBJ1-2
D gene: TRBD1
clone size: -
CDR3 protein: CASSDRALANYGYTF
CDR3 DNA: TGTGCCAGCAGCGACAGGGCATTAGCTAACTATGGCTACACCTTC

V gene: TRBV5-1
J gene: TRBJ2-1
D gene: -
clone size: few
CDR3 protein: CASSYQYEQFF
CDR3 DNA: TGCGCCAGCAGCTACCAGTATGAGCAGTTCTTC

V gene: TRBV6-1
J gene: TRBJ2-7
D gene: -
clone size: -
CDR3 protein: CASRSSYEQYF
CDR3 DNA: TGTGCCAGCAGGTCATCCTACGAGCAGTACTTC

V gene: TRBV16
J gene: TRBJ1-1
D gene: -
clone size: few
CDR3 protein: CASSQKRTENTEAFF
CDR3 DNA: TGTGCCAGCAGCCAGAAACGGACGGAGAACACTGAAGCTTTCTTT

V gene: TRBV3-1
J gene: TRBJ1-2
D gene: -
clone size: -
CDR3 protein: CASRERGGNYGYTF
CDR3 DNA: TGTGCCAGCAGAGAGCGTGGGGGGAACTATGGCTACACCTTC

V gene: TRBV15
J gene: TRBJ1-2
D gene: TRBD1
clone size: -
CDR3 protein: CATRRNRDRVPIGGGYTF
CDR3 DNA: TGTGCCACAAGAAGGAACCGGGACAGGGTCCCCATCGGCGGTGGCTACACCTTC

V gene: TRBV7-2
J gene: TRBJ2-1
D gene: -
clone size: many
CDR3 protein: CASSLDSRDEQFF
CDR3 DNA: TGTGCCAGCAGCTTAGATAGCCGGGATGAGCAGTTCTTC

V gene: TRBV7-9
J gene: TRBJ1-1
D gene: -
clone size: many
CDR3 protein: CASSHRIYDTEAFF
CDR3 DNA: TGTGCCAGCAGCCACCGGATATATGACACTGAAGCTTTCTTT

V gene: TRBV9
J gene: TRBJ1-5
D gene: TRBD1
clone size: -
CDR3 protein: CASSVRGTGPHQPQHF
CDR3 DNA: TGTGCCAGCAGTGTACGAGGGACAGGACCTCATCAGCCCCAGCATTTT

V gene: TRBV6-1
J gene: TRBJ2-7
D gene: -
clone size: medium-sized
CDR3 protein: CASSDRVRGQYF
CDR3 DNA: TGTGCCAGCAGTGACAGGGTACGGGGGCAGTACTTC

V gene: TRBV6-5
J gene: TRBJ2-7
D gene: -
clone size: medium-sized
CDR3 protein: CASSYLRGYEQYF
CDR3 DNA: TGTGCCAGCAGTTACCTCCGGGGGTACGAGCAGTACTTC

V gene: TRBV19
J gene: TRBJ2-1
D gene: -
clone size: many
CDR3 protein: CASSMALPSYNEQFF
CDR3 DNA: TGTGCCAGTAGTATGGCACTGCCCTCCTACAATGAGCAGTTCTTC

V gene: TRBV6-1
J gene: TRBJ1-1
D gene: -
clone size: many
CDR3 protein: CASSEALQWMNTEAFF
CDR3 DNA: TGTGCCAGCAGTGAAGCGCTTCAGTGGATGAACACTGAAGCTTTCTTT

V gene: TRBV7-3
J gene: TRBJ2-1
D gene: TRBD1
clone size: -
CDR3 protein: CASGELQGTQTSSYNEQFF
CDR3 DNA: TGTGCCAGCGGGGAACTACAGGGGACCCAAACGAGCTCCTACAATGAGCAGTTCTTC

V gene: TRBV29-1
J gene: TRBJ1-3
D gene: TRBD1
clone size: -
CDR3 protein: CSVDQTGVGNTIYF
CDR3 DNA: TGCAGCGTTGACCAGACAGGGGTTGGAAACACCATATATTTT

V gene: TRBV3-1
J gene: TRBJ2-2
D gene: -
clone size: many
CDR3 protein: CASSGYSGELFF
CDR3 DNA: TGTGCCAGCAGTGGGTATTCCGGGGAGCTGTTTTTT

V gene: TRBV19
J gene: TRBJ2-1
D gene: TRBD1
clone size: many
CDR3 protein: CASSIAAGGSYNEQFF
CDR3 DNA: TGTGCCAGTAGTATCGCGGCAGGGGGCTCCTACAATGAGCAGTTCTTC

V gene: TRBV6-2/TRBV6-3
J gene: TRBJ1-4
D gene: -
clone size: many
CDR3 protein: CASRDMEGNEKLFF
CDR3 DNA: TGTGCCAGCCGCGATATGGAGGGTAACGAAAAACTGTTTTTT

V gene: TRBV28
J gene: TRBJ1-6
D gene: -
clone size: -
CDR3 protein: CASSLGRKSLHF
CDR3 DNA: TGTGCCAGCAGCCTGGGTAGAAAGTCCCTCCACTTT

V gene: TRBV20-1
J gene: TRBJ2-1
D gene: TRBD2
clone size: many
CDR3 protein: CSARDRSSSGRYNEQFF
CDR3 DNA: TGCAGTGCTAGAGATCGCTCGAGCAGCGGGAGATACAATGAGCAGTTCTTC

V gene: TRBV20-1
J gene: TRBJ2-2
D gene: TRBD2
clone size: once
CDR3 protein: CSAREVGGPGGELFF
CDR3 DNA: TGCAGTGCTAGAGAAGTGGGAGGGCCCGGCGGCGAGCTGTTTTTT

V gene: TRBV6-1
J gene: TRBJ2-7
D gene: TRBD1
clone size: many
CDR3 protein: CAIQRGTGPSYEQYF
CDR3 DNA: TGTGCCATCCAAAGGGGGACAGGGCCCTCCTACGAGCAGTACTTC

V gene: TRBV28
J gene: TRBJ1-2
D gene: -
clone size: many
CDR3 protein: CASGPLYYGYTF
CDR3 DNA: TGTGCCAGCGGACCATTGTACTATGGCTACACCTTC